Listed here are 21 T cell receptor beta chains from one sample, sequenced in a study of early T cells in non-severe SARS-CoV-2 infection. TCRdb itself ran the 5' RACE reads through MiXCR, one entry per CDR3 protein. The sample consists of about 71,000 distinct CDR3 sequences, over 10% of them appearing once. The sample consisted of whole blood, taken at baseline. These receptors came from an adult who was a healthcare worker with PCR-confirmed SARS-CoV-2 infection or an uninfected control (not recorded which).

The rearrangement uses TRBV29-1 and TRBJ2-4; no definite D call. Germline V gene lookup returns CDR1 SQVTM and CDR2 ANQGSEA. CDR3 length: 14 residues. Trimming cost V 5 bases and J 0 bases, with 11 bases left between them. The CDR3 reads CSVYGLRAKNIQYF. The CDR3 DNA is TGCAGCGTTTATGGCCTTCGAGCCAAAAACATTCAGTACTTC.

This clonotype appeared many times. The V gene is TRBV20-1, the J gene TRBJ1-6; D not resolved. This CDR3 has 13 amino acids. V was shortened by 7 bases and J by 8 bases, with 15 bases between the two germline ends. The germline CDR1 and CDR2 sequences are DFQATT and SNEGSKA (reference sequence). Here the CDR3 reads CSVLRSPDSPLHF. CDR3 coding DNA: TGCAGTGTATTACGGTCCCCCGATTCACCCCTCCACTTT.

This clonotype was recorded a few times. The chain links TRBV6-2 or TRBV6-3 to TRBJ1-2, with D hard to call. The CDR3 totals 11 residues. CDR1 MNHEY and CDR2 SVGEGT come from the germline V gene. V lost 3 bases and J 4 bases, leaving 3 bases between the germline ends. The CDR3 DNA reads TGTGCCAGCAGTTATGGCTATGGCTACACCTTC. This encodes CASSYGYGYTF.

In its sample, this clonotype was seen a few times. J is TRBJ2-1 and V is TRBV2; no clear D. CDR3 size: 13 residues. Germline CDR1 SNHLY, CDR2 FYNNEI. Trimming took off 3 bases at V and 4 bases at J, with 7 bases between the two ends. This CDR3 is CASSDARYNEQFF. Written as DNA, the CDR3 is TGTGCCAGCAGTGATGCCCGATACAATGAGCAGTTCTTC.

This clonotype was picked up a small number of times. CDR3 DNA sequence: TGTGCCAGCAGCGAGGGGACTAGCTTCTACGAGCAGTACTTC. It codes for CASSEGTSFYEQYF. This sequence joins TRBV14 and TRBJ2-7; 9 bases are shared with TRBD2. Germline V gene sequence: CDR1 SGHDN, CDR2 FVKESK. V lost 5 bases and J lost 3; bases outside the gene matches: 5. This CDR3 has 14 residues.

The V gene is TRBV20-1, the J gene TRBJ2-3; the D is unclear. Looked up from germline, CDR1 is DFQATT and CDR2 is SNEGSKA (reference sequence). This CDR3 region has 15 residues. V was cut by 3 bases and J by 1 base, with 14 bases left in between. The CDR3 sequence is CSASRRRGGTDTQYF. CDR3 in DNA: TGCAGTGCTAGTAGGCGGCGTGGGGGCACAGATACGCAGTATTTT.

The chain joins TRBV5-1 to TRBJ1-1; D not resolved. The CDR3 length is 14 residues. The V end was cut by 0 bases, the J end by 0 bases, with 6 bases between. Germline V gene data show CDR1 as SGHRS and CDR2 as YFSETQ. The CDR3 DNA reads TGCGCCAGCAGCTTGGGGGTGCTGAACACTGAAGCTTTCTTT. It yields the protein CASSLGVLNTEAFF.

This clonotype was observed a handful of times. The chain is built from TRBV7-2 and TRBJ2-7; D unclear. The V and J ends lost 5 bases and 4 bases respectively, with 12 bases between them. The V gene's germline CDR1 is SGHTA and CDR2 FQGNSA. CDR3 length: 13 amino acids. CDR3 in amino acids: CASSPPHGYEQYF. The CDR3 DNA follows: TGTGCCAGCAGCCCCCCACATGGATACGAGCAGTACTTC.

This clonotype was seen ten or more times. CDR3 coding DNA: TGTGCCAGCGTGGGGAGGGCAGAGGGTTACGAGCAGTACTTC. This gives the protein CASVGRAEGYEQYF. V is TRBV6-6 and J is TRBJ2-7; 7 bases align to TRBD2. Germline CDR1 MNHNY, CDR2 SVGAGI (reference sequence). The CDR3 loop spans 14 amino acids. With 8 bases clipped from V and 4 bases from J, the junction kept 11 bases outside the gene matches.

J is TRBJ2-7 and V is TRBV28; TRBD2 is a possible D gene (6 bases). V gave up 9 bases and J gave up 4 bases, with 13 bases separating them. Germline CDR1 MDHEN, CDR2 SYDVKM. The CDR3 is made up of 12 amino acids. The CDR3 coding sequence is TGTGCCAGTGGTGGGACTGTTTACGAGCAGTACTTC. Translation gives CASGGTVYEQYF.

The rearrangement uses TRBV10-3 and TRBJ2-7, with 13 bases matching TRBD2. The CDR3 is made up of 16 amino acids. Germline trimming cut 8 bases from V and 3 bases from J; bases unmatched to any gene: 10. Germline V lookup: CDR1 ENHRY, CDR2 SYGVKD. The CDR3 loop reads CAIAESLAGGNYEQYF. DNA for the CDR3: TGTGCCATCGCGGAATCACTAGCGGGGGGGAACTACGAGCAGTACTTC.

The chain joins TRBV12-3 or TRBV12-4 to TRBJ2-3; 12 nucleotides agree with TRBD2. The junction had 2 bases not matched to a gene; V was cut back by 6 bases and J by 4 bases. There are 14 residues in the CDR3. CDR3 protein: CASSRTSGADTQYF. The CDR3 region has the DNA TGTGCCAGCAGCCGGACTAGCGGGGCAGATACGCAGTATTTT.

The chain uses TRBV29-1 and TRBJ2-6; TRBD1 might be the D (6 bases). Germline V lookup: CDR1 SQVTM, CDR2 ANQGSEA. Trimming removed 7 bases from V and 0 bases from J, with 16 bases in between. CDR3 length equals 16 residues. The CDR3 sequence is CSALTGIHSGANVLTF. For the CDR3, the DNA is TGCAGCGCATTGACAGGAATACACTCTGGGGCCAACGTCCTGACTTTC. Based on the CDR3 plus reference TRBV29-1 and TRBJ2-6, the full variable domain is SAVISQKPSRDICQRGTSLTIQCQVDSQVTMMFWYRQQPGQSLTLIATANQGSEATYESGFVIDKFPISRPNLTFSTLTVSNMSPEDSSIYLCSALTGIHSGANVLTFGAGSRLTVL.

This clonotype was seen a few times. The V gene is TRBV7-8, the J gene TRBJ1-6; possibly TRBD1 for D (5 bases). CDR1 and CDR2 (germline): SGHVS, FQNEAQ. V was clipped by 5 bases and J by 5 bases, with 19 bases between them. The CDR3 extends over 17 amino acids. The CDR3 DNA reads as TGTGCCAGCAGCCCAGTGGCAGGGCCTAGGAATAATTCACCCCTCCACTTT. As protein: CASSPVAGPRNNSPLHF.

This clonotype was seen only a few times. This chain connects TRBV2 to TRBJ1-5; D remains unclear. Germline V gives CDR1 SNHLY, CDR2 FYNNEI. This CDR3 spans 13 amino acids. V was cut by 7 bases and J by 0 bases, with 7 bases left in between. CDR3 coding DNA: TGTGCCAGCACCCTAGATAGCAATCAGCCCCAGCATTTT. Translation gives CASTLDSNQPQHF. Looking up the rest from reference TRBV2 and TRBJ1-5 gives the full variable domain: EPEVTQTPSHQVTQMGQEVILRCVPISNHLYFYWYRQILGQKVEFLVSFYNNEISEKSEIFDDQFSVERPDGSNFTLKIRSTKLEDSAMYFCASTLDSNQPQHFGDGTRLSIL.

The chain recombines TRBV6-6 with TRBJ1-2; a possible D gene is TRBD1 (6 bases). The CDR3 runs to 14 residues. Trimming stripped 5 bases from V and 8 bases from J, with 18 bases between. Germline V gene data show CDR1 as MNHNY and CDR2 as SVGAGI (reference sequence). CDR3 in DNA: TGTGCCAGCAGTATAACAGGGAGTAAGGGAGGCTACACCTTC. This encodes CASSITGSKGGYTF.

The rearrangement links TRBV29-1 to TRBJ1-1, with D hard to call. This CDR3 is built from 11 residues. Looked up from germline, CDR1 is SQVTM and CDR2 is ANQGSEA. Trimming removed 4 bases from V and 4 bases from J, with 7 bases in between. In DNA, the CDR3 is TGCAGCGTTGTTCCGGGCACTGAAGCTTTCTTT. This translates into CSVVPGTEAFF.

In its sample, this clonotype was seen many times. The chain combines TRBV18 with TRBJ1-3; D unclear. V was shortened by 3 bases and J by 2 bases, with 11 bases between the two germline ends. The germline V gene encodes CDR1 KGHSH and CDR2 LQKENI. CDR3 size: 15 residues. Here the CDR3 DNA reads TGTGCCAGCTCACCCCGGTATGCAGCTGGAAACACCATATATTTT. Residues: CASSPRYAAGNTIYF. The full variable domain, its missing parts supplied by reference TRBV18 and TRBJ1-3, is NAGVMQNPRHLVRRRGQEARLRCSPMKGHSHVYWYRQLPEEGLKFMVYLQKENIIDESGMPKERFSAEFPKEGPSILRIQQVVRGDSAAYFCASSPRYAAGNTIYFGEGSWLTVV.

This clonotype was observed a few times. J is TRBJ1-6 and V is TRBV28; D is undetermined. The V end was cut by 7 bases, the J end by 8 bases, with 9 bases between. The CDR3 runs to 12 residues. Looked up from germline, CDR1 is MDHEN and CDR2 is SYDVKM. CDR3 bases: TGTGCCAGCAATCAGGACTATTCACCCCTCCACTTT. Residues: CASNQDYSPLHF. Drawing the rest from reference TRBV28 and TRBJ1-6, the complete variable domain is DVKVTQSSRYLVKRTGEKVFLECVQDMDHENMFWYRQDPGLGLRLIYFSYDVKMKEKGDIPEGYSVSREKKERFSLILESASTNQTSMYLCASNQDYSPLHFGNGTRLTVT.

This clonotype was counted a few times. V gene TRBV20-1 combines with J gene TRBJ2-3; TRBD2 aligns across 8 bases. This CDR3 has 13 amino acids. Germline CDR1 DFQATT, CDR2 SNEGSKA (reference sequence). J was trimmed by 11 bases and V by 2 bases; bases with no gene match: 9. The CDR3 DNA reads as TGCAGTGCTAGACTAGCGGGCGCCAATAGGCAGTATTTT. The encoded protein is CSARLAGANRQYF.

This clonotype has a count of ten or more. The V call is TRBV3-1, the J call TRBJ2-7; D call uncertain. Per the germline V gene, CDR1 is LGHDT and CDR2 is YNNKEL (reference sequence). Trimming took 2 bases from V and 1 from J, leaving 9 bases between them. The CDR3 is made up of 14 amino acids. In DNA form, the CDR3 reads TGTGCCAGCAGCCAAAGGGTCCCATCCTACGAGCAGTACTTC. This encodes CASSQRVPSYEQYF.